This is a list of T cell receptor beta chains from one sample in a study of technical replicates of blood from a handful of donors. TCRdb keeps only in-frame clones here, not all; method: immunoSEQ multiplex PCR. The sample gives some 96,000 clones, approximately 96% of which show up once; roughly 0.22% is in the top ten. Sequenced input: T cells isolated from PBMCs. The source of these receptors is a human donor in good health. Each CDR3 is given with its conserved first and last residue. Fields, in order: clone size, D gene, CDR3 length, V gene, J gene, CDR3 protein, CDR3 DNA. D genes are given only for firm matches. Clone size is stated in some rows and not others, as once, few, many or a class when expanded.

>once|NA|15|TRBV19|TRBJ2-3
CASSIGGGYTDTQYF
TGTGCCAGTAGTATAGGGGGGGGCTACACAGATACGCAGTATTTT
>once|TRBD1|16|TRBV19|TRBJ2-2
CASSIGTGLGAGELFF
TGTGCCAGTAGTATTGGGACAGGGCTGGGCGCCGGGGAGCTGTTTTTT
>NA|NA|12|TRBV7-8|TRBJ1-6
CASSSGRSPLHF
TGTGCCAGTAGTAGCGGGAGATCACCCCTCCACTTT
>once|TRBD1|14|TRBV4-1|TRBJ1-4
CASSQTGYVEKLFF
TGCGCCAGCAGCCAGACAGGGTATGTTGAAAAACTGTTTTTT
>NA|TRBD2|17|TRBV15|TRBJ2-4
CATSRSGRAESSNIQYF
TGTGCCACCAGCAGGAGCGGGAGGGCCGAATCCTCAAACATTCAGTACTTC
>once|TRBD2|13|TRBV7-6|TRBJ2-1
CASSASGSYEQFF
TGTGCCAGCAGCGCAAGCGGGAGCTATGAGCAGTTCTTC
>NA|NA|12|TRBV5-6|TRBJ1-4
CASSLGSGEEFF
TGTGCCAGCAGCTTGGGTTCCGGGGAGGAGTTTTTT
>once|NA|21|TRBV28|TRBJ2-3
CASSLYRAGGAGGINTDTQYF
TGTGCCAGCAGTTTATATAGGGCAGGTGGGGCAGGAGGGATTAACACAGATACGCAGTATTTT
>NA|NA|15|TRBV4-1|TRBJ1-1
CASSHHFRGHTEAFF
TGCGCCAGCAGCCACCATTTCCGGGGTCACACTGAAGCTTTCTTT
>NA|NA|17|TRBV19|TRBJ1-5
CASSMGTGYYSNQPQHF
TGTGCCAGTAGTATGGGTACAGGGTATTATAGCAATCAGCCCCAGCATTTT
>once|NA|14|TRBV6-5|TRBJ2-3
CASSYSSGVDTQYF
TGTGCCAGCAGTTACTCTTCAGGGGTAGATACGCAGTATTTT
>once|TRBD1|18|TRBV10-3|TRBJ1-1
CAISVLPGQGLVNTEAFF
TGTGCCATCAGTGTCCTCCCCGGACAGGGTTTAGTTAACACTGAAGCTTTCTTT
>NA|NA|15|TRBV19|TRBJ2-3
CASSIRESHTDTQYF
TGTGCCAGTAGTATACGGGAGTCCCACACAGATACGCAGTATTTT
>once|NA|17|TRBV5-1|TRBJ2-1
CASSLYLGGPVYNEQFF
TGCGCCAGCAGCCTGTACCTTGGAGGCCCCGTCTACAATGAGCAGTTCTTC
>NA|NA|15|TRBV5-1|TRBJ1-3
CASSSTQGGGNTIYF
TGCGCCAGCAGCTCCACTCAGGGAGGTGGAAACACCATATATTTT
>once|NA|12|TRBV5-1|TRBJ2-7
CASSLTGHEQYF
TGCGCCAGCAGCCTCACAGGCCACGAGCAGTACTTC
>NA|NA|15|TRBV4-1|TRBJ2-1
CASVVRPTGYNEQFF
TGCGCCAGCGTAGTAAGGCCCACGGGGTACAATGAGCAGTTCTTC
>NA|NA|14|TRBV28|TRBJ1-4
CASSSGGLVEKLFF
TGTGCCAGCAGTTCCGGGGGGCTGGTTGAAAAACTGTTTTTT
>once|TRBD2|14|TRBV2|TRBJ2-1
CASSGLAGYNEQFF
TGTGCCAGCAGTGGGCTAGCGGGATACAATGAGCAGTTCTTC
>NA|NA|15|TRBV7-2|TRBJ2-7
CASNLQGSTSYEQYF
TGTGCCAGCAACTTACAGGGAAGTACCTCCTACGAGCAGTACTTC